This record covers a single TCR beta chain. Only in-frame clones appear in the TCRdb table, and some are missing; sequencing was by immunoSEQ multiplex PCR. The profile shows a few hundred thousand clones, less than 95% of them singletons. The sample comes from a study of Ad26.COV2.S vaccination and SARS-CoV-2 variants. The V and J ends lost 6 bases and 6 bases, in that order; junction bases with no gene match: 3. The germline V gene has CDR1 LGHNA and CDR2 YNFKEQ. This CDR3 is 13 amino acids long. The sample's treatment: some 20 received Ad26.COV2.S at low or high dose, single or two shots; roughly 5 received placebo; per-sample allocation not given. Sampling occurred on day 63 after the first vaccine or placebo injection.

The source was peripheral blood, collected in a trial of Ad26.COV2.S vaccine versus placebo. The TCR was taken from a person aged 18-65 years who received the Ad26.COV2.S COVID-19 vaccine or a placebo. The chain is built from TRBV4-2 and TRBJ1-4, with 8 bases lining up with TRBD1. The CDR3 DNA sequence: TGTGCCAGCAGAAAGACAGGGGATGAAAAACTGTTTTTT. It translates to CASRKTGDEKLFF.